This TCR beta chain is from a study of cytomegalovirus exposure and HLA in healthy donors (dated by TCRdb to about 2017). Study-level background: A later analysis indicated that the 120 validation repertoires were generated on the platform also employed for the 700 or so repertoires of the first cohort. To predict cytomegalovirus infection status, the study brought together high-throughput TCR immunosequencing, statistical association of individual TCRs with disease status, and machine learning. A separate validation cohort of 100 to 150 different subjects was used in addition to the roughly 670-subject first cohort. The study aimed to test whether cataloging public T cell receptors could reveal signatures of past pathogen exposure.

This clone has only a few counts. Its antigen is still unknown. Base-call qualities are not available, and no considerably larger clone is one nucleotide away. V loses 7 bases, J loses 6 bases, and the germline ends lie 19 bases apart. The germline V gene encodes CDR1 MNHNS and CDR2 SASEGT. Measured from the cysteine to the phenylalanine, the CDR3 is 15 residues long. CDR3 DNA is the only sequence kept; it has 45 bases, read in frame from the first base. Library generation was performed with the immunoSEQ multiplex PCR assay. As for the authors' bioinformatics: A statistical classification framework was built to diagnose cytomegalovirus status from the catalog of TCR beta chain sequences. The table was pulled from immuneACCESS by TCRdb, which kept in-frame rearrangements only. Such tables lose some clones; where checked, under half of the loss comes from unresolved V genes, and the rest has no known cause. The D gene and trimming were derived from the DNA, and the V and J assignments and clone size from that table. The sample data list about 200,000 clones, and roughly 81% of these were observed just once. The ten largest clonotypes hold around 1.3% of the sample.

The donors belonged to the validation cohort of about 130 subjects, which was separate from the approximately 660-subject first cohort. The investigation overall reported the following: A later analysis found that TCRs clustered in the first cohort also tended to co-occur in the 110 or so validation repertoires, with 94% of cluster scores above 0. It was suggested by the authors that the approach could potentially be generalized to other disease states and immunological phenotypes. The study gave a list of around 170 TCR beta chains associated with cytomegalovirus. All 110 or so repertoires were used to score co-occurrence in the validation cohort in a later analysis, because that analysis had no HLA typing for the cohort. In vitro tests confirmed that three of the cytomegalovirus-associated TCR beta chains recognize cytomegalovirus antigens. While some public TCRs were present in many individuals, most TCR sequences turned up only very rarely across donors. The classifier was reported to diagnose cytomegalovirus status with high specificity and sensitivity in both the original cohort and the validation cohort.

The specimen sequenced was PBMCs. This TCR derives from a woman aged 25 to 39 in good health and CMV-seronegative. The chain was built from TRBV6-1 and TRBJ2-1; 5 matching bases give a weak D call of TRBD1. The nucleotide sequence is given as TGTGCCAGCAAGGAAGGACATAGCCCCCTCAATGAGCAGTTCTTC. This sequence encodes CASKEGHSPLNEQFF.